This is a list of T cell receptor beta chains from one sample in a study of PD-L1 blockade in urothelial cancer. Assay used: immunoSEQ multiplex PCR; TCRdb lists only in-frame clones, some missing. The repertoire includes roughly 130,000 clones, 70% to 85% of them detected once, and about 2.9% sits in the top ten. The sequencing used PBMCs, collected around atezolizumab (anti-PD-L1) treatment. Source of these receptors: a man in his fifties with urothelial cancer. The CDR3 runs from the conserved cysteine through the conserved F or W. Each record gives: clone size, V gene, D gene, J gene, CDR3 protein, CDR3 DNA. D genes are given only for firm matches. Clone size is stated in some rows and not others, as once, few, many or a class when expanded.

abundance: NA; v_gene: TRBV7-9; d_gene: NA; j_gene: TRBJ2-2; CDR3aa: CASSGDTGELFF; CDR3nt: TGTGCCAGCAGCGGAGACACCGGGGAGCTGTTTTTT
abundance: NA; v_gene: TRBV28; d_gene: NA; j_gene: TRBJ1-2; CDR3aa: CASSSGGYTF; CDR3nt: TGTGCCAGCAGCTCGGGTGGCTACACCTTC
abundance: NA; v_gene: TRBV7-9; d_gene: NA; j_gene: TRBJ1-4; CDR3aa: CASSGGGREKLFF; CDR3nt: TGTGCCAGCAGCGGCGGGGGCCGAGAAAAACTGTTTTTT
abundance: NA; v_gene: TRBV5-1; d_gene: TRBD2; j_gene: TRBJ2-3; CDR3aa: CASSLGGRPPDTQYF; CDR3nt: TGCGCCAGCAGCTTGGGCGGGAGACCGCCAGATACGCAGTATTTT
abundance: NA; v_gene: TRBV5-4; d_gene: NA; j_gene: TRBJ1-6; CDR3aa: CASSEPRAGSANSPLHF; CDR3nt: TGTGCCAGCAGCGAACCCAGGGCGGGATCGGCGAATTCACCCCTCCACTTT
abundance: NA; v_gene: TRBV5-1; d_gene: NA; j_gene: TRBJ2-5; CDR3aa: CASSLRDQETQYF; CDR3nt: TGCGCCAGCAGCTTACGGGATCAAGAGACCCAGTACTTC
abundance: NA; v_gene: TRBV28; d_gene: NA; j_gene: TRBJ1-2; CDR3aa: CASSLRLQGSGYTF; CDR3nt: TGTGCCAGCAGTTTAAGACTCCAGGGATCTGGCTACACCTTC
abundance: NA; v_gene: TRBV28; d_gene: NA; j_gene: TRBJ2-3; CDR3aa: CASFRSGTDTQYF; CDR3nt: TGTGCCAGCTTTAGGAGCGGCACAGATACGCAGTATTTT
abundance: once; v_gene: TRBV18; d_gene: NA; j_gene: TRBJ2-3; CDR3aa: CASSPSRTDTQYF; CDR3nt: TGTGCCAGCTCCCCGTCCCGGACAGATACGCAGTATTTT
abundance: NA; v_gene: TRBV6-1; d_gene: NA; j_gene: TRBJ1-1; CDR3aa: CASSDAARANTEAFF; CDR3nt: TGTGCCAGCAGTGACGCGGCCAGAGCGAACACTGAAGCTTTCTTT
abundance: NA; v_gene: TRBV7-2; d_gene: TRBD2; j_gene: TRBJ2-2; CDR3aa: CASSLVAGETGELFF; CDR3nt: TGTGCCAGCAGCTTGGTTGCGGGAGAAACCGGGGAGCTGTTTTTT
abundance: NA; v_gene: TRBV11-3; d_gene: TRBD2; j_gene: TRBJ2-1; CDR3aa: CASSLGSGGRHEQFF; CDR3nt: TGTGCCAGCAGCTTAGGTTCGGGGGGAAGGCATGAGCAGTTCTTC
abundance: NA; v_gene: TRBV7-8; d_gene: NA; j_gene: TRBJ2-7; CDR3aa: CASSLHSGAALYEQYF; CDR3nt: TGTGCCAGCAGCTTACATAGCGGAGCGGCTTTATACGAGCAGTACTTC
abundance: NA; v_gene: TRBV4-1; d_gene: NA; j_gene: TRBJ2-1; CDR3aa: CASSHPREGSSYNEQFF; CDR3nt: TGCGCCAGCAGCCACCCACGTGAGGGTAGCTCCTACAATGAGCAGTTCTTC
abundance: NA; v_gene: TRBV7-6; d_gene: NA; j_gene: TRBJ1-6; CDR3aa: CASSLTAAGQSNSPLHF; CDR3nt: TGTGCCAGCAGCTTAACGGCCGCGGGGCAGTCCAATTCACCCCTCCACTTT
abundance: NA; v_gene: TRBV4-1; d_gene: TRBD2; j_gene: TRBJ2-3; CDR3aa: CASSPSGYKTDTQYF; CDR3nt: TGCGCCAGCAGCCCTAGCGGATACAAGACAGATACGCAGTATTTT
abundance: NA; v_gene: TRBV11-2; d_gene: TRBD2; j_gene: TRBJ2-5; CDR3aa: CASSMGLAGVVWETQYF; CDR3nt: TGTGCCAGCAGCATGGGACTAGCGGGAGTGGTGTGGGAGACCCAGTACTTC
abundance: NA; v_gene: TRBV21-1; d_gene: NA; j_gene: TRBJ1-1; CDR3aa: CASTRTGGDPEAFF; CDR3nt: TGTGCCAGCACCAGGACAGGGGGGGACCCTGAAGCTTTCTTT
abundance: NA; v_gene: TRBV5-1; d_gene: TRBD1; j_gene: TRBJ2-1; CDR3aa: CASSAGTGFNEQFF; CDR3nt: TGCGCCAGCAGCGCCGGGACAGGGTTCAATGAGCAGTTCTTC
abundance: NA; v_gene: TRBV5-5; d_gene: NA; j_gene: TRBJ2-7; CDR3aa: CASSLLTGAEQYF; CDR3nt: TGTGCCAGCAGCTTACTGACAGGTGCCGAGCAGTACTTC
abundance: NA; v_gene: TRBV28; d_gene: TRBD1; j_gene: TRBJ1-5; CDR3aa: CASRQGNNQPQHF; CDR3nt: TGTGCCAGCAGACAGGGGAACAATCAGCCCCAGCATTTT
abundance: once; v_gene: TRBV18; d_gene: NA; j_gene: TRBJ2-5; CDR3aa: CASSPNTETQYF; CDR3nt: TGTGCCAGCTCACCGAACACAGAGACCCAGTACTTC